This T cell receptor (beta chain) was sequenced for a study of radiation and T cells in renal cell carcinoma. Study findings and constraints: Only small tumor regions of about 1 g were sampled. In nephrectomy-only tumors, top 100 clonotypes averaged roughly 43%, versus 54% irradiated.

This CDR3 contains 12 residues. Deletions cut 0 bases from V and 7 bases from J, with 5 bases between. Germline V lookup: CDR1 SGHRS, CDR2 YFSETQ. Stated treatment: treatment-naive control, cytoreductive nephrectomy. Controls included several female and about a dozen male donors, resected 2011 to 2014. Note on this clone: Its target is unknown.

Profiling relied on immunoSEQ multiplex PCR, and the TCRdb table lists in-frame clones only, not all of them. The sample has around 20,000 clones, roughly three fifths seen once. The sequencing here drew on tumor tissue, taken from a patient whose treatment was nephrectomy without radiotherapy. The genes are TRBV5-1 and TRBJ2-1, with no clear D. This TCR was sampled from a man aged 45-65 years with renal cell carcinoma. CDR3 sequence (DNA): TGCGCCAGCAGCTTGGTTGATAATGAGCAGTTCTTC. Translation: CASSLVDNEQFF.